This TCR beta chain came from a study of shared clonotypes between healthy human individuals. Broader study findings: Relative to clonotypes present in all four donors, those not shared had lower generation probabilities.

With regard to this clone: The antigen is unknown.

CDR3 length equals 16 residues. Trimming took 2 bases from V and 4 from J; bases not matched to a gene: 7. Looked up from germline, CDR1 is MDHEN and CDR2 is SYDVKM. The repertoire was sequenced with immunoSEQ multiplex PCR; TCRdb's copy has only in-frame clones and lacks some. The data show fewer than 2.5 million clones, more than 85% seen once. This sequence originates from a man aged 18-30 years in good health. Some clones in this sample may be carry-over from other donors' samples. The sequenced material came from naive CD4+ T cells from PBMCs. The subset was: CD45RA+ positively selected. The chain couples TRBV28 to TRBJ1-5; TRBD1 matches 8 bases. In DNA, the CDR3 is TGTGCCAGCAGTTTAAGCAGGGGGCCGGGGAATCAGCCCCAGCATTTT. Amino acid sequence: CASSLSRGPGNQPQHF.